These T cell receptor beta chains were read from a single sample in a study of CD8 T cells in ankylosing spondylitis. Via MiXCR, TCRdb re-called the 5' RACE reads, giving one row per CDR3 protein. The sample holds hundreds of thousands of distinct CDR3 sequences; roughly 13% are singletons and the top ten take around 6.8%. Sequencing used blood, either unsorted or a sorted T cell fraction (not recorded which). Receptors originate from a male donor with ankylosing spondylitis. CDR3s include the opening cysteine and the closing phenylalanine or tryptophan. The order of the fields is V gene, J gene, CDR3 protein.

v_gene: TRBV29-1; j_gene: TRBJ2-5; CDR3aa: CSVVPGDQETQYF
v_gene: TRBV29-1; j_gene: TRBJ2-7; CDR3aa: CSVTLGQGHEQYF
v_gene: TRBV11-2; j_gene: TRBJ2-7; CDR3aa: CASSPTLGQTYEQYF
v_gene: TRBV29-1; j_gene: TRBJ2-1; CDR3aa: CSVEGGALYNEQFF
v_gene: TRBV12-3/TRBV12-4; j_gene: TRBJ1-1; CDR3aa: CASMRVNTEAFF
v_gene: TRBV24-1; j_gene: TRBJ2-1; CDR3aa: CATSDPGLALGGEQFF
v_gene: TRBV12-3/TRBV12-4; j_gene: TRBJ2-5; CDR3aa: CASSFLGTGTLLNQETQYF
v_gene: TRBV15; j_gene: TRBJ2-5; CDR3aa: CATGDRGTQETQYF
v_gene: TRBV11-2; j_gene: TRBJ2-3; CDR3aa: CASSPLGRARTFTDTQYF
v_gene: TRBV29-1; j_gene: TRBJ1-2; CDR3aa: CSAAGTGIVYGYTF
v_gene: TRBV7-9; j_gene: TRBJ2-3; CDR3aa: CASSRGEDTQYF
v_gene: TRBV7-8; j_gene: TRBJ2-7; CDR3aa: CASSLTGSAYEQYF
v_gene: TRBV11-2; j_gene: TRBJ2-2; CDR3aa: CASSPLPVSANTGELFF
v_gene: TRBV5-1; j_gene: TRBJ2-2; CDR3aa: CASRLGTSGLNTGELFF
v_gene: TRBV5-1; j_gene: TRBJ1-1; CDR3aa: CASSPDRVEAFF
v_gene: TRBV11-1; j_gene: TRBJ2-4; CDR3aa: CASSLGLGGTIAKNIQYF
v_gene: TRBV12-3/TRBV12-4; j_gene: TRBJ2-7; CDR3aa: CASSLQGDSNPYEQYF
v_gene: TRBV24-1; j_gene: TRBJ2-3; CDR3aa: CATSDARLASTDTQYF
v_gene: TRBV12-5; j_gene: TRBJ1-1; CDR3aa: CASGDRRQADTEAFF
v_gene: TRBV12-3/TRBV12-4; j_gene: TRBJ2-7; CDR3aa: CASSLGTSGTYEQYF
v_gene: TRBV30; j_gene: TRBJ1-3; CDR3aa: CAWSAPREPERNTIYF
v_gene: TRBV11-2; j_gene: TRBJ1-1; CDR3aa: CASSLEGETTEAFF
v_gene: TRBV6-1; j_gene: TRBJ2-3; CDR3aa: CASSGRQRDWTDTQYF
v_gene: TRBV7-2; j_gene: TRBJ2-1; CDR3aa: CASSVHLDISYNEQFF
v_gene: TRBV24-1; j_gene: TRBJ2-2; CDR3aa: CATSDPTSGYTGELFF
v_gene: TRBV11-2; j_gene: TRBJ1-1; CDR3aa: CASSLSPGHTEAFF
v_gene: TRBV6-5; j_gene: TRBJ1-2; CDR3aa: CASSGGLGYTF
v_gene: TRBV5-5; j_gene: TRBJ1-1; CDR3aa: CASSQTGTGMFEAFF
v_gene: TRBV10-3; j_gene: TRBJ1-4; CDR3aa: CAISEVRTSGTTNEKLFF
v_gene: TRBV12-3/TRBV12-4; j_gene: TRBJ1-2; CDR3aa: CASSSNRVSYGYTF
v_gene: TRBV7-2; j_gene: TRBJ2-3; CDR3aa: CASSLVLTHSTDTQYF
v_gene: TRBV6-1; j_gene: TRBJ1-2; CDR3aa: CASSEVWTGDGYGYTF
v_gene: TRBV5-6; j_gene: TRBJ2-5; CDR3aa: CASSSAHYRGETQYF
v_gene: TRBV24-1; j_gene: TRBJ2-3; CDR3aa: CATSDWSQSTDTQYF
v_gene: TRBV5-6; j_gene: TRBJ2-2; CDR3aa: CASSLAGPTGELFF
v_gene: TRBV4-2; j_gene: TRBJ2-1; CDR3aa: CASSQGPGLWQFF
v_gene: TRBV6-6; j_gene: TRBJ1-2; CDR3aa: CASSYDRHGYTF
v_gene: TRBV7-9; j_gene: TRBJ2-7; CDR3aa: CASSVPGHPREQYF
v_gene: TRBV24-1; j_gene: TRBJ1-1; CDR3aa: CATSLDRSDTEAFF
v_gene: TRBV15; j_gene: TRBJ1-2; CDR3aa: CATSRETGEGNYGYTF
v_gene: TRBV5-1; j_gene: TRBJ2-7; CDR3aa: CASDSGLGSSYEQYF
v_gene: TRBV20-1; j_gene: TRBJ2-1; CDR3aa: CSARGFSSGRSSYNEQFF
v_gene: TRBV20-1; j_gene: TRBJ1-1; CDR3aa: CSASNPRRNTEAFF